Presented here are 17 T cell receptor beta chains from one specimen sequenced in a study of T cell responses to AZD1222 COVID-19 vaccine. Clones were sequenced by immunoSEQ multiplex PCR, and TCRdb holds only the in-frame ones, with some missing. The data contain roughly 95,000 clones, roughly 90% of them singletons. Sequencing was performed on peripheral blood, taken 28 days after the second AZD1222 dose. The receptors originated from an adult who received the AZD1222 COVID-19 vaccine.

For this clone: This sample includes further DNA sequences coding for the same CDR3. The chain has TRBV7-9 and TRBJ1-6; D gene unclear. CDR3 size: 16 residues. V was trimmed by 1 base and J by 4 bases, leaving 11 bases between them. Germline CDR1 is SEHNR and CDR2 is FQNEAQ (reference sequence). As DNA, the CDR3 is TGTGCCAGCAGCTTAGGGGCAGGATTTTATAATTCACCCCTCCACTTT. Translating gives CASSLGAGFYNSPLHF.

The chain recombines TRBV6-5 with TRBJ1-5; TRBD1 might be the D (5 bases). The CDR3 totals 13 residues. Trimming left V 6 bases short and J 7 bases short, with 13 bases between. Germline-derived CDR1 and CDR2 are MNHEY and SVGAGI. This CDR3 reads CASSPGRGQPQHF. As DNA, the CDR3 is TGTGCCAGCAGCCCAGGGCGAGGGCAGCCCCAGCATTTT.

The V and J genes are TRBV10-3 and TRBJ1-2; maybe TRBD1 (5 bases). This CDR3 spans 18 amino acids. V lost 0 bases and J 7 bases, leaving 24 bases between the germline ends. Germline CDR1 is ENHRY and CDR2 is SYGVKD. The CDR3 DNA follows: TGTGCCATCAGTGAGTCGATACCCCCGGAGGCAGGGAAGGGTGGCTACACCTTC. Translating gives CAISESIPPEAGKGGYTF.

The chain joins TRBV27 to TRBJ1-1; D remains ambiguous. The CDR3 is 14 residues long. The V end was cut by 1 base, the J end by 1 base, with 7 bases between. CDR1 and CDR2 (germline): MNHEY, SMNVEV (reference sequence). CDR3 nucleotide sequence: TGTGCCAGCAGTTTATGGCACAGGAACACTGAAGCTTTCTTT. Translation gives CASSLWHRNTEAFF.

The V call is TRBV30, the J call TRBJ1-6; perhaps TRBD1 as D (5 bases). This CDR3 spans 14 amino acids. Germline loops: CDR1 GTSNPN, CDR2 SVGIG (reference sequence). V shed 1 base and J shed 9 bases, with 13 bases lying between them. This CDR3 reads CAWSEGGRGSPLHF. As DNA, the CDR3 is TGTGCCTGGAGTGAGGGCGGTAGGGGTTCACCCCTCCACTTT.

V is TRBV19 and J is TRBJ1-2, with a weak D call TRBD1 (5 bases). With 5 bases removed from V and 5 bases from J, the gap between germline ends came to 21 bases. The length of the CDR3 is 16 residues. Germline V gene lookup returns CDR1 LNHDA and CDR2 SQIVND (reference sequence). The CDR3 DNA sequence: TGTGCCAGTAGTGCCAGACAGAGCCCGGGGCCATATGGCTACACCTTC. It yields the protein CASSARQSPGPYGYTF.

This clone came up once. The chain employs TRBV29-1 and TRBJ1-2; unclear D gene. The germline V gene has CDR1 SQVTM and CDR2 ANQGSEA. The CDR3 has 11 amino acids. V was pared by 1 base and J by 13 bases, with 13 bases between. This chain's CDR3 is CSVEVGPRVTF. CDR3 sequence (DNA): TGCAGCGTTGAAGTCGGCCCTCGGGTCACCTTC.

This sequence joins TRBV19 and TRBJ1-6; the match to TRBD1 covers 10 bases. Germline values: CDR1 LNHDA, CDR2 SQIVND (reference sequence). V lost 5 bases and J lost 0; bases outside the gene matches: 1. The CDR3 is made up of 16 amino acids. The CDR3 is CASSGQGGSYNSPLHF. The CDR3 DNA reads as TGTGCCAGTAGTGGACAGGGGGGCTCCTATAATTCACCCCTCCACTTT.

V gene TRBV9 combines with J gene TRBJ1-1, with a weak D call TRBD1 (5 bases). CDR1 is SGDLS, CDR2 YYNGEE, per germline. This CDR3 has 14 amino acids. V lost 0 bases and J lost 1, with 7 bases in between. CDR3 region: CASSVATGNTEAFF. CDR3 sequence (DNA): TGTGCCAGCAGCGTAGCTACAGGGAACACTGAAGCTTTCTTT. Together with reference TRBV9 and TRBJ1-1, the CDR3 gives the full variable domain: DSGVTQTPKHLITATGQRVTLRCSPRSGDLSVYWYQQSLDQGLQFLIQYYNGEERAKGNILERFSAQQFPDLHSELNLSSLELGDSALYFCASSVATGNTEAFFGQGTRLTVV.

The chain employs TRBV11-3 and TRBJ1-1, with 8 bases matching TRBD1. After removal of 4 bases from V and 2 bases from J, the junction contained 3 bases not matched to a gene. Germline V gene data show CDR1 as SGHNT and CDR2 as YENEEA. This CDR3 is 14 amino acids long. CDR3 residues: CASSSDRVNTEAFF. The CDR3 nucleotides read TGTGCCAGCAGCTCGGACAGGGTAAACACTGAAGCTTTCTTT.

The chain has TRBV23-1 and TRBJ1-2; the match to TRBD1 covers 7 bases. TRBV23-1 is an open reading frame whose function is uncertain. The CDR3 length is 17 residues. V lost 2 bases and J lost 5; bases outside the gene matches: 14. For the CDR3, the DNA is TGCGCCAGCAGTCAACCTACAGGGGCGAAAGCCCTATATGGCTACACCTTC. Protein: CASSQPTGAKALYGYTF.

This chain joins TRBV19 and TRBJ1-5; 7 nucleotides match TRBD1. Germline V gives CDR1 LNHDA, CDR2 SQIVND (reference sequence). The length of the CDR3 is 13 residues. Unmatched junction bases numbered 5, after V lost 6 bases and J lost 6 bases. CDR3 region: CASSRGLGQPQHF. CDR3 nucleotide sequence: TGTGCCAGTAGCAGGGGGTTAGGTCAGCCCCAGCATTTT.

The rearrangement links TRBV5-4 to TRBJ2-7; TRBD1 aligns across 10 bases. V lost 4 bases to trimming and J lost 2 bases; unmatched junction nucleotides: 9. CDR1 is SGHNT, CDR2 YYREEE, per germline (reference sequence). The CDR3 covers 16 residues. The CDR3 sequence: CASSQGGQGVTYEQYF. The CDR3 coding sequence is TGTGCCAGCAGCCAGGGAGGACAGGGGGTAACCTACGAGCAGTACTTC.

The count of this clone is one. The chain uses TRBV19 and TRBJ1-5, with no clear D. V was pared by 4 bases and J by 5 bases, with 6 bases between. There are 12 residues in the CDR3. Looked up from germline, CDR1 is LNHDA and CDR2 is SQIVND (reference sequence). The CDR3 DNA is TGTGCCAGTAGTACGGAATATCAGCCCCAGCATTTT. Protein sequence: CASSTEYQPQHF.

The chain's CDR3 is CASSYRGGPFF. Written as DNA, the CDR3 is TGTGCCAGCAGTTACCGTGGGGGGCCCTTCTTC. The V and J genes are TRBV12-3 or TRBV12-4 and TRBJ2-1; possibly TRBD1 or TRBD2 for D (6 bases each). This CDR3 has 11 amino acids. V gave up 4 bases and J gave up 16 bases, with 14 bases separating them.

As regards this clone: Other DNA sequences in the same sample also yield this CDR3. The V and J genes are TRBV7-9 and TRBJ1-6; 8 bases are shared with TRBD1. Per germline, CDR1 SEHNR and CDR2 FQNEAQ (reference sequence). The V and J ends lost 1 base and 3 bases, in that order; junction bases with no gene match: 2. This CDR3 is built from 16 residues. The CDR3: CASSLGQGFYNSPLHF. In nucleotides, the CDR3 is TGTGCCAGCAGCTTAGGACAGGGGTTCTATAATTCACCCCTCCACTTT.

The CDR3 is CASKNNRGGQYF. DNA of the CDR3: TGTGCCAGTAAAAATAACAGGGGAGGGCAGTACTTC. The gene calls are TRBV19 and TRBJ2-7; tentatively, D is TRBD1 (7 bases). This CDR3 contains 12 residues. Germline assignment: CDR1 LNHDA and CDR2 SQIVND (reference sequence). Deletions cut 7 bases from V and 9 bases from J, with 16 bases between.